In this sample, the clone carrying this T cell receptor beta chain turned up once. Survey-level immunoSEQ sequencing profiled the TCR beta repertoire. The table came from immunoSEQ multiplex PCR; TCRdb's copy has only in-frame clones and leaves some out. The table has approximately 50,000 clones, over 85% seen once. Looked up from germline, CDR1 is GTSNPN and CDR2 is SVGIG (reference sequence). The CDR3 contains 11 residues. Losses at the gene ends were 8 bases for V and 7 bases for J; bases not matched to a gene: 6. This sequence originates from a middle-aged man with rheumatoid arthritis. V gene TRBV30 combines with J gene TRBJ2-3, with 7 nucleotides matching TRBD2. Sequenced: PBMCs. CDR3 region: CAGSGGNTQYF. CDR3 DNA: TGTGCCGGCTCCGGGGGGAATACGCAGTATTTT. Full variable domain (rest looked up from reference TRBV30 and TRBJ2-3): SQTIHQWPATLVQPVGSPLSLECTVEGTSNPNLYWYRQAAGRGLQLLFYSVGIGQISSEVPQNLSASRPQDRQFILSSKKLLLSDSGFYLCAGSGGNTQYFGPGTRLTVL.